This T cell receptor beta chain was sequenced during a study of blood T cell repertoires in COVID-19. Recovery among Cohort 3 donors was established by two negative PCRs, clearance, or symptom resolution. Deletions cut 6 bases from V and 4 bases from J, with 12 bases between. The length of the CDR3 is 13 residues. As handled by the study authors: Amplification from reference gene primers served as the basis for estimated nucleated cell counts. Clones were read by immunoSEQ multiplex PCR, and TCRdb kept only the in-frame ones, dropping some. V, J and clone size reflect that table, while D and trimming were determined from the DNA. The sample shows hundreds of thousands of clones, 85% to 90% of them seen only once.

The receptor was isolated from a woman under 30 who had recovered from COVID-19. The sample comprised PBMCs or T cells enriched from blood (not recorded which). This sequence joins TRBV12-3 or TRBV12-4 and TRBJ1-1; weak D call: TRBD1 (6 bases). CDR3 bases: TGTGCCAGCAGCCGCCAGGGGAGCACTGAAGCTTTCTTT. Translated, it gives CASSRQGSTEAFF.